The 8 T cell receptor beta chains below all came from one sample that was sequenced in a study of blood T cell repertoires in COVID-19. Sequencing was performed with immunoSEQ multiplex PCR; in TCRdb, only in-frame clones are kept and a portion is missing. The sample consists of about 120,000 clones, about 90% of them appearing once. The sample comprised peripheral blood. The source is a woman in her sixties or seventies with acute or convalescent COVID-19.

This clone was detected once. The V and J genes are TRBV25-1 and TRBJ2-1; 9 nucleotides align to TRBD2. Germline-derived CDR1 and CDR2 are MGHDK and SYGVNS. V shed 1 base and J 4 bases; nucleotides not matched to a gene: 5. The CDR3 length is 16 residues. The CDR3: CASSESGAGGYNEQFF. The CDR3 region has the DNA TGTGCCAGCAGTGAATCTGGGGCGGGAGGGTACAATGAGCAGTTCTTC. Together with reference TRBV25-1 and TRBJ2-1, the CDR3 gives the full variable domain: EADIYQTPRYLVIGTGKKITLECSQTMGHDKMYWYQQDPGMELHLIHYSYGVNSTEKGDLSSESTVSRIRTEHFPLTLESARPSHTSQYLCASSESGAGGYNEQFFGPGTRLTVL.

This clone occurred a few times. The DNA of the CDR3 is TGCGCCAGCAGCCAGGAGGGTCAGAACACTGAAGCTTTCTTT. Translating gives CASSQEGQNTEAFF. The chain is built from TRBV4-1 and TRBJ1-1, with unresolved D. The V gene lost 3 bases and the J gene lost 1 base, with 9 bases spanning the gap. CDR3 length: 14 amino acids. In germline, CDR1 is MGHRA, CDR2 YSYEKL.

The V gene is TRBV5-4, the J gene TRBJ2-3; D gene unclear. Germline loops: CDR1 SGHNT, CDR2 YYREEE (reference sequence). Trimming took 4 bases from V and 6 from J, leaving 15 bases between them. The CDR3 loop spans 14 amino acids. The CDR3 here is CASSTMSAGDTQYF. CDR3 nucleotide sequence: TGTGCCAGCAGCACGATGAGCGCCGGGGATACGCAGTATTTT.

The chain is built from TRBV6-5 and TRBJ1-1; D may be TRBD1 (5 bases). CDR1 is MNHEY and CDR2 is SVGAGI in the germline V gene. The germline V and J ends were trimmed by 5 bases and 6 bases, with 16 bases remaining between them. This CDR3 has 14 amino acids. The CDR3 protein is CASSRFTGISEAFF. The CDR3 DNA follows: TGTGCCAGCAGTCGTTTCACAGGAATCTCTGAAGCTTTCTTT.

The CDR3 bases are TGTGCCAGCAGTGAACGGGTCGGGGGGCCAGCGGATACGCAGTATTTT. Its translation is CASSERVGGPADTQYF. The chain uses TRBV6-4 and TRBJ2-3; perhaps TRBD2 as D (7 bases). Trimming cost V 3 bases and J 6 bases, with 19 bases left between them. CDR1 and CDR2 from the germline V gene are MRHNA and SNTAGT. This CDR3 contains 16 residues.

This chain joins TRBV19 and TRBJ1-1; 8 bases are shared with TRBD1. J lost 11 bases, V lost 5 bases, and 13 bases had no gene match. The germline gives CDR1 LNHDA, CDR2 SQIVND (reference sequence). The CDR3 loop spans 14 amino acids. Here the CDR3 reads CASSLPGGQGAAFF. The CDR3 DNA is TGTGCCAGTAGTCTGCCAGGGGGCCAGGGGGCCGCTTTCTTT.

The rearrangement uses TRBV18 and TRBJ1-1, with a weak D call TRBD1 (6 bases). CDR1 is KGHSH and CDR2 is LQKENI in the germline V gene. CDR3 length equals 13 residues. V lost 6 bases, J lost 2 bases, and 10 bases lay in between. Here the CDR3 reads CASSQGSNTEAFF. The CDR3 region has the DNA TGTGCCAGCTCCCAGGGGTCTAACACTGAAGCTTTCTTT.

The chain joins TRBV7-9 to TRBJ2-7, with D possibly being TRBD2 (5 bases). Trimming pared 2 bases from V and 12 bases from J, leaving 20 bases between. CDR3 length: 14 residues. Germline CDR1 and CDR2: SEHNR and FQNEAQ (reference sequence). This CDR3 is CASSLSEGMISRYF. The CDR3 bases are TGTGCCAGCAGCTTATCCGAGGGTATGATCTCGAGGTACTTC.